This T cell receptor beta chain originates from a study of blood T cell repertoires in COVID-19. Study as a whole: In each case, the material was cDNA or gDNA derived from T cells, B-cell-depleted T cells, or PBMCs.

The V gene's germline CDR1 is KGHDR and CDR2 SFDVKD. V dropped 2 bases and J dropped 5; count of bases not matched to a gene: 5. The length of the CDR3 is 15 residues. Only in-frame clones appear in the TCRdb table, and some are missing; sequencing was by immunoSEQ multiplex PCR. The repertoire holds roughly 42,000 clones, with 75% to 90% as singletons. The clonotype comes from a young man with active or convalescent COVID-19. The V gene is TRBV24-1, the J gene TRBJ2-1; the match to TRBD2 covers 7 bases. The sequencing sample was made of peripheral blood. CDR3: CATSDSGLPNNEQFF. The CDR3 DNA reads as TGTGCCACCAGTGATTCGGGACTACCCAACAATGAGCAGTTCTTC.